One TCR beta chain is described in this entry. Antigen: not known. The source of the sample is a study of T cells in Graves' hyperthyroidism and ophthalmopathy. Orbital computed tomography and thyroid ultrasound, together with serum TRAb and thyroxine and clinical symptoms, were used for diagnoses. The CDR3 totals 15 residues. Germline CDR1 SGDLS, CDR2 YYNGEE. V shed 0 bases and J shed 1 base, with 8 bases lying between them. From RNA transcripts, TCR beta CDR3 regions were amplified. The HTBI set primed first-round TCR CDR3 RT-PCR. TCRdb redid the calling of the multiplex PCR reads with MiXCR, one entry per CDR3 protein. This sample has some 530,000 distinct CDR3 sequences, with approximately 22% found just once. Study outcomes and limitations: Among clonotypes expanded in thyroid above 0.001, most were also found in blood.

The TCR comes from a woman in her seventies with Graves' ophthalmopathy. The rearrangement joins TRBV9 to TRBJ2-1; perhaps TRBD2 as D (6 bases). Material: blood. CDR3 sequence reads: CASSVGGLSYNEQFF. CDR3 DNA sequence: TGTGCCAGCAGCGTAGGAGGACTATCCTACAATGAGCAGTTCTTC.